Following are 15 T cell receptor beta chains from one sample sequenced in a study of blood T cell repertoires in COVID-19 (dated by TCRdb to the early 2020s). Library preparation employed the immunoSEQ multiplex PCR assay. The table comes from immuneACCESS by way of TCRdb, which keeps in-frame sequences with V and J called. Part of the clones is missing from these tables; in studies checked, under half for an unresolved V gene and the rest for unknown reasons. The sample records roughly 200,000 clones, approximately 81% of which are singletons. Of the sample, around 19% falls within the top ten clones. Sample: PBMCs or T cells enriched from blood (not recorded which). The receptors were gathered from a man between 35 and 55 years old who had recovered from COVID-19.

The chain couples TRBV7-3 to TRBJ2-3; 14 nucleotides align to TRBD2. The CDR3 covers 17 residues. Trimming cost V 5 bases and J 1 base; bases outside gene matches: 5. The germline V gene encodes CDR1 SGHTA and CDR2 FQGTGA. The CDR3, as DNA: TGTGCCAGCAGCCCGGGACTAGCGGGAGTTGGCACAGATACGCAGTATTTT. This encodes CASSPGLAGVGTDTQYF.

This rearrangement joins TRBV2 to TRBJ2-3; TRBD2 agrees at 8 bases. The CDR3 loop spans 14 amino acids. With 6 bases clipped from V and 6 bases from J, the junction kept 8 bases outside the gene matches. Germline-derived CDR1 and CDR2 are SNHLY and FYNNEI. In DNA, the CDR3 is TGTGCCAGCAGCGCCTGGCGGGAGGACGATACGCAGTATTTT. This encodes CASSAWREDDTQYF.

V gene TRBV5-1 combines with J gene TRBJ2-7; 12 bases line up with TRBD2. This CDR3 contains 16 residues. CDR1 and CDR2 (germline): SGHRS, YFSETQ. V lost 0 bases to trimming and J lost 4 bases; unmatched junction nucleotides: 5. The CDR3 loop is CASSLARTSGKYEQYF. CDR3 DNA: TGCGCCAGCAGCTTGGCACGGACTAGCGGGAAGTACGAGCAGTACTTC.

The V and J genes are TRBV3-1 (or the pseudogene TRBV3-2) and TRBJ1-2; unclear D gene. The CDR3 sequence is 16 residues long. Germline lookup yields CDR1 LGHDT and CDR2 YNNKEL (reference sequence). The V and J ends lost 2 bases and 4 bases respectively, with 17 bases between them. The CDR3 DNA reads TGTGCCAGCAGCCAATCCGGGGAGGGCGTCAGCTATGGCTACACCTTC. Protein: CASSQSGEGVSYGYTF.

The chain recombines TRBV25-1 with TRBJ1-2; the match to TRBD1 covers 7 bases. Germline values: CDR1 MGHDK, CDR2 SYGVNS. V lost 6 bases and J lost 2; bases outside the gene matches: 9. The CDR3 totals 15 residues. Here the CDR3 reads CASRGTELSNYGYTF. The CDR3 coding sequence is TGTGCCAGCAGGGGGACAGAACTCTCCAACTATGGCTACACCTTC.

The chain has TRBV28 and TRBJ2-6; 8 bases are shared with TRBD1. Losses at the gene ends were 5 bases for V and 1 base for J; bases not matched to a gene: 7. CDR1 is MDHEN and CDR2 is SYDVKM in the germline V gene. This CDR3 region has 17 residues. CDR3: CASSPSGGWSGANVLTF. CDR3 coding DNA: TGTGCCAGCAGTCCTTCAGGGGGCTGGTCTGGGGCCAACGTCCTGACTTTC. The complete variable domain, with remaining parts taken from reference TRBV28 and TRBJ2-6, reads DVKVTQSSRYLVKRTGEKVFLECVQDMDHENMFWYRQDPGLGLRLIYFSYDVKMKEKGDIPEGYSVSREKKERFSLILESASTNQTSMYLCASSPSGGWSGANVLTFGAGSRLTVL.

The rearrangement joins TRBV6-5 to TRBJ2-1, with a tentative D call TRBD2 (6 bases). The V gene lost 0 bases and the J gene lost 8 bases, with 14 bases spanning the gap. The CDR3 is made up of 15 amino acids. Looked up from germline, CDR1 is MNHEY and CDR2 is SVGAGI. CDR3 bases: TGTGCCAGCAGTTACTCGACTAGTTTAGTCTATGAGCAGTTCTTC. Protein: CASSYSTSLVYEQFF.

The chain carries TRBV5-1 and TRBJ2-7; perhaps TRBD2 as D (7 bases). Germline CDR1 is SGHRS and CDR2 is YFSETQ. CDR3 length: 15 residues. The germline V and J ends were trimmed by 4 bases and 6 bases, with 20 bases remaining between them. The CDR3, as DNA: TGCGCCAGCAGCCCCACCGCGGGGGCCCCGGTCGAGCAGTACTTC. Its protein product is CASSPTAGAPVEQYF.

This rearrangement joins TRBV7-9 to TRBJ2-3, with 8 nucleotides matching TRBD2. Germline-derived CDR1 and CDR2 are SEHNR and FQNEAQ (reference sequence). V lost 2 bases, J lost 0 bases, and 1 base stayed unmatched. The CDR3 is made up of 15 amino acids. The CDR3: CASSLTSGSTDTQYF. In DNA, the CDR3 is TGTGCCAGCAGCTTAACTAGCGGAAGCACAGATACGCAGTATTTT.

V is TRBV7-9 and J is TRBJ1-3, with a tentative D call TRBD1 (5 bases). V was trimmed by 4 bases and J by 8 bases, leaving 12 bases between them. Germline values: CDR1 SEHNR, CDR2 FQNEAQ (reference sequence). The CDR3 runs 13 residues. CDR3 residues: CASSSAGGDTIYF. DNA of the CDR3: TGTGCCAGCAGCTCCGCCGGGGGGGACACCATATATTTT.

The chain joins TRBV3-1 (or the pseudogene TRBV3-2) to TRBJ1-1; TRBD1 agrees at 7 bases. The trim removed 5 bases at V and 6 bases at J, leaving 6 bases unmatched. CDR1 LGHDT and CDR2 YNNKEL come from the germline V gene (reference sequence). This CDR3 spans 13 amino acids. As DNA, the CDR3 is TGTGCCAGCAGCACCAGGGGGATCCCTGAAGCTTTCTTT. Its translation: CASSTRGIPEAFF.

Only a few counts were recorded for this clone. The chain is built from TRBV3-1 (or the pseudogene TRBV3-2) and TRBJ1-2; perhaps TRBD1 as D (5 bases). The germline gives CDR1 LGHDT, CDR2 YNNKEL (reference sequence). V was clipped by 4 bases and J by 0 bases, with 12 bases between them. The CDR3 extends over 15 amino acids. This CDR3 is CASSRGGPTNYGYTF. The CDR3 DNA follows: TGTGCCAGCAGCCGGGGGGGACCTACTAACTATGGCTACACCTTC.

There are a few counts of this clone. The V and J genes are TRBV7-9 and TRBJ1-2; D gene ambiguous. The CDR3 extends over 17 amino acids. The germline gives CDR1 SEHNR, CDR2 FQNEAQ (reference sequence). Trimming cost V 2 bases and J 2 bases, with 18 bases left between them. CDR3 nucleotide sequence: TGTGCCAGCAGCTTACCGTTACTCCAACAGTTAAACTATGGCTACACCTTC. Protein product: CASSLPLLQQLNYGYTF.

This clone has only one observation. The J gene is TRBJ2-2, the V gene TRBV7-3; D gene ambiguous. CDR3 length: 12 amino acids. The V and J ends lost 3 bases and 5 bases respectively, with 4 bases between them. Germline V gene lookup returns CDR1 SGHTA and CDR2 FQGTGA. The CDR3 DNA reads TGTGCCAGCAGCTTCAGAACCGGGGAGCTGTTTTTT. This encodes CASSFRTGELFF.

V usage is TRBV28 and J usage is TRBJ1-1, with D uncertain. V lost 6 bases, J lost 1 base, and 12 bases lay in between. CDR1 and CDR2 from the germline V gene are MDHEN and SYDVKM. This CDR3 has 14 residues. CDR3 nucleotides: TGTGCCAGCAGCCTCACGGTCGGGAACACTGAAGCTTTCTTT. This encodes CASSLTVGNTEAFF.